Below, 16 T cell receptor beta chains from the same sample are listed, as sequenced in a study of human T cells and chemical hapten exposure. As for time point: patch test 2, 6 weeks after DPC sensitization. Treatment specified: therapeutic diphenylcyclopropenone sensitization with weekly scalp DPC. Using its own MiXCR run on the RACE reads, TCRdb lists one record per CDR3 protein. Of tens of thousands of distinct CDR3 sequences listed, about 10% are singletons. Material: whole blood, obtained in connection with sensitization to the hapten diphenylcyclopropenone (DPC). These receptors were collected from a woman in her forties or fifties with alopecia areata. Some clones in this sample may be carry-over from other donors' samples.

The rearrangement uses TRBV10-1 and TRBJ1-1; tentative D call: TRBD1 (6 bases). V lost 1 base to trimming and J lost 4 bases, with 13 bases between them. The CDR3 extends over 15 amino acids. Germline V gene data show CDR1 as WNHNN and CDR2 as SYGVQD (reference sequence). The CDR3: CASSELGLGATEAFF. CDR3 nucleotides: TGCGCCAGCAGTGAGTTGGGCCTGGGGGCCACTGAAGCTTTCTTT.

In this sample, this clonotype turned up a few times. The chain recombines TRBV5-4 with TRBJ1-2; TRBD1 matches 10 bases. V lost 2 bases and J lost 8; bases outside the gene matches: 9. The germline V gene encodes CDR1 SGHNT and CDR2 YYREEE (reference sequence). This CDR3 has 15 residues. The CDR3 is CASSFAGTGEKGYTF. Here the CDR3 DNA reads TGTGCCAGCAGCTTTGCCGGGACAGGGGAGAAGGGCTACACCTTC. Filled out from reference TRBV5-4 and TRBJ1-2, the complete variable domain reads ETGVTQSPTHLIKTRGQQVTLRCSSQSGHNTVSWYQQALGQGPQFIFQYYREEENGRGNFPPRFSGLQFPNYSSELNVNALELDDSALYLCASSFAGTGEKGYTFGSGTRLTVV.

The chain employs TRBV6-5 and TRBJ1-6; D is ambiguous. The CDR3 runs 15 residues. V lost 0 bases, J lost 9 bases, and 12 bases lay in between. Germline V lookup: CDR1 MNHEY, CDR2 SVGAGI. The CDR3 region has the DNA TGTGCCAGCAGTTACTCGGGAGGGATTTTTTCACCCCTCCACTTT. Its translation is CASSYSGGIFSPLHF.

This clonotype was counted only a few times. V gene TRBV20-1 combines with J gene TRBJ2-3; D uncertain. The CDR3 totals 13 residues. V dropped 3 bases and J dropped 3 bases, with 10 bases sitting between them. Germline loops: CDR1 DFQATT, CDR2 SNEGSKA (reference sequence). CDR3 DNA: TGCAGTGCTAGGGAGCCCATAACAGATACGCAGTATTTT. It translates to CSAREPITDTQYF.

This chain joins TRBV5-1 and TRBJ2-1, with 8 bases fitting TRBD1. V lost 3 bases, J lost 5 bases, and 7 bases stayed unmatched. Germline CDR1 reads SGHRS; CDR2 reads YFSETQ. This CDR3 is 15 amino acids long. CDR3 residues: CASSSQGAANNEQFF. CDR3 DNA sequence: TGCGCCAGCAGCTCCCAGGGGGCGGCCAACAATGAGCAGTTCTTC.

This clonotype has just one count. V gene TRBV2 combines with J gene TRBJ1-1; possible D gene TRBD1, 5 bases. The CDR3 runs to 14 residues. Germline V gives CDR1 SNHLY, CDR2 FYNNEI. Trimming pared 5 bases from V and 0 bases from J, leaving 10 bases between. CDR3 region: CASSPQALNTEAFF. The CDR3 DNA is TGTGCCAGCAGTCCACAGGCATTGAACACTGAAGCTTTCTTT.

This clonotype has a handful of counts. The chain joins TRBV20-1 to TRBJ2-7; the match to TRBD1 covers 9 bases. The junction had 8 bases not matched to a gene; V was cut back by 6 bases and J by 2 bases. The germline CDR1 and CDR2 sequences are DFQATT and SNEGSKA (reference sequence). The CDR3 is made up of 14 amino acids. CDR3 in amino acids: CSAGTGLAAYEQYF. CDR3 nucleotides: TGCAGTGCAGGGACAGGGTTGGCCGCCTACGAGCAGTACTTC.

V gene TRBV11-2 combines with J gene TRBJ2-3; 12 bases line up with TRBD2. Per germline, CDR1 SGHAT and CDR2 FQNNGV. V was pared by 4 bases and J by 3 bases, with 20 bases of the junction left unmatched. This CDR3 has 21 residues. The CDR3 is CASSSPLGLAGGPFVTDTQYF. Written as DNA, the CDR3 is TGTGCCAGCAGCTCACCCCTCGGTCTAGCGGGGGGGCCCTTTGTAACAGATACGCAGTATTTT.

This clonotype was observed a few times. In DNA, the CDR3 is TGTGCCAGCAGTGAGCAGGGTTTGGACGAAAAACTGTTTTTT. As protein: CASSEQGLDEKLFF. This chain joins TRBV2 and TRBJ1-4; perhaps TRBD1 as D (5 bases). The germline V gene has CDR1 SNHLY and CDR2 FYNNEI. V dropped 3 bases and J dropped 8 bases, with 13 bases sitting between them. The CDR3 consists of 14 residues.

This clonotype has a count of ten or more. CDR3 protein: CASSPSGAAYNEQFF. Written as DNA, the CDR3 is TGTGCCAGCTCACCAAGTGGGGCTGCCTACAATGAGCAGTTCTTC. The V call is TRBV18, the J call TRBJ2-1; D possibly corresponds to TRBD1 (5 bases). Trimming left V 2 bases short and J 2 bases short, with 10 bases between. The CDR3 is made up of 15 amino acids. From germline, CDR1 is KGHSH and CDR2 LQKENI.

This clonotype was counted only a few times. This sequence joins TRBV11-2 and TRBJ2-7; D is uncertain. V lost 4 bases and J lost 1, with 11 bases in between. This CDR3 spans 14 amino acids. Germline CDR1 reads SGHAT; CDR2 reads FQNNGV. DNA for the CDR3: TGTGCCAGCAGCTCATACCGGACGTCCTACGAGCAGTACTTC. This codes for CASSSYRTSYEQYF.

This clonotype was seen a handful of times. The rearrangement links TRBV20-1 to TRBJ2-1; D not resolved. Germline CDR1 DFQATT, CDR2 SNEGSKA (reference sequence). The V and J ends lost 1 base and 9 bases respectively, with 10 bases between them. This CDR3 is built from 12 residues. The CDR3 is CSARVMVVEQFF. The CDR3 DNA is TGCAGTGCTAGAGTGATGGTAGTTGAGCAGTTCTTC.

J is TRBJ2-7 and V is TRBV7-9; D possibly uses TRBD1 or TRBD2 (6 bases each). This CDR3 has 15 amino acids. Germline CDR1 SEHNR, CDR2 FQNEAQ (reference sequence). Deletions cut 4 bases from V and 1 base from J, with 14 bases between. CDR3 sequence: CASSSPGATSYEQYF. CDR3 DNA: TGTGCCAGCAGCTCCCCGGGGGCTACTTCCTACGAGCAGTACTTC.

This clonotype has ten or more counts. The chain links TRBV18 to TRBJ1-1, with 7 bases that match TRBD1. Germline V gene sequence: CDR1 KGHSH, CDR2 LQKENI. Trimming took 3 bases from V and 10 from J; bases not matched to a gene: 11. CDR3 length: 14 residues. The CDR3 sequence is CASSPTNRGEGAFF. The CDR3 nucleotides are TGTGCCAGCTCACCGACGAACAGGGGTGAGGGAGCTTTCTTT.

This chain connects TRBV2 to TRBJ2-7; TRBD1 matches 8 bases. This CDR3 has 12 residues. Germline lookup yields CDR1 SNHLY and CDR2 FYNNEI. The junction had 5 bases not matched to a gene; V was cut back by 6 bases and J by 7 bases. The CDR3 here is CASRKGDREQYF. The CDR3 bases are TGTGCCAGCAGGAAAGGGGACAGGGAGCAGTACTTC.

This clonotype came up many times. The chain is built from TRBV7-9 and TRBJ2-1, with TRBD2 identical over 11 bases. CDR3 length: 17 residues. J was trimmed by 4 bases and V by 5 bases; bases with no gene match: 10. Germline CDR1 SEHNR, CDR2 FQNEAQ (reference sequence). CDR3 coding DNA: TGTGCCAGCAGCCCGACCTTCGGGACTAGCGGATACAATGAGCAGTTCTTC. It yields the protein CASSPTFGTSGYNEQFF.